Following are 32 T cell receptor beta chains from one sample sequenced in a study of blood T cells in healthy people across ages. With a J-beta primer mix and a sample-barcoded 5' primer, a second PCR ran about 6 to 11 cycles. From the 5' RACE reads, TCRdb called clonotypes with MiXCR, one entry per CDR3 protein. Here the sample spans about 970,000 distinct CDR3 sequences, roughly 51% being singletons. The specimen sequenced was blood. These TCRs come from a woman in her fifties or sixties in good health.

V and J are TRBV28 and TRBJ1-2; TRBD1 is a possible D gene (6 bases). CDR3 size: 14 residues. CDR1 is MDHEN, CDR2 SYDVKM, per germline. V gave up 4 bases and J gave up 0 bases, with 9 bases separating them. The chain's CDR3 is CASSWGLANYGYTF. In DNA form, the CDR3 reads TGTGCCAGCAGTTGGGGGCTCGCTAACTATGGCTACACCTTC.

This clonotype was seen a few times. The rearrangement uses TRBV11-2 and TRBJ2-3; a possible D gene is TRBD2 (6 bases). The V gene lost 5 bases and the J gene lost 11 bases, with 17 bases spanning the gap. Germline CDR1 reads SGHAT; CDR2 reads FQNNGV. There are 13 residues in the CDR3. The CDR3 DNA follows: TGTGCCAGCAGCCCCCCCCCCGGGACTGAGCAGTATTTT. This codes for CASSPPPGTEQYF.

V gene TRBV19 combines with J gene TRBJ2-7, with D possibly being TRBD2 (6 bases). CDR1 and CDR2 from the germline V gene are LNHDA and SQIVND (reference sequence). This CDR3 is built from 16 residues. V was pared by 6 bases and J by 0 bases, with 18 bases between. The CDR3 region has the DNA TGTGCCAGTAGATTAAACGGGGACTCATACTCCTACGAGCAGTACTTC. Translated: CASRLNGDSYSYEQYF.

The CDR3 spells CASSYSRPTYTGELFF. The CDR3 DNA sequence: TGTGCCAGCAGTTACTCGAGGCCAACTTACACCGGGGAGCTGTTTTTT. The V gene is TRBV6-5, the J gene TRBJ2-2; D call uncertain. Germline lookup yields CDR1 MNHEY and CDR2 SVGAGI. V dropped 0 bases and J dropped 3 bases, with 11 bases sitting between them. The CDR3 sequence is 16 residues long.

The V and J genes are TRBV7-2 and TRBJ2-5, with D unresolved. The DNA matches TRBJ2-7 better at its end, which makes the J call doubtful. This CDR3 contains 14 residues. The V gene's germline CDR1 is SGHTA and CDR2 FQGNSA. CDR3 nucleotides: TGTGCCAGCAGCTTAAAACCTAGACCCTACGAGCAGTACTTC. This translates into CASSLKPRPYEQYF.

CDR3 nucleotides: TGCGCCAGCAGCCAAGATCCGGGGGGCGCGTTCGGCCCTGAAGCTTTCTTT. Translated: CASSQDPGGAFGPEAFF. The genes are TRBV4-1 and TRBJ1-1, with D perhaps matching TRBD1 (6 bases). Germline CDR1 and CDR2: MGHRA and YSYEKL. Trimming left V 0 bases short and J 6 bases short, with 20 bases between. This CDR3 is 17 amino acids long.

V usage is TRBV6-2 or TRBV6-3 and J usage is TRBJ1-5; no clear D. The germline V gene has CDR1 MNHEY and CDR2 SVGEGT. Deletions cut 4 bases from V and 0 bases from J, with 13 bases between. This CDR3 region has 16 residues. CDR3 nucleotide sequence: TGTGCCAGCAGTTGGCTCAGAGGGAATAGCAATCAGCCCCAGCATTTT. Translated: CASSWLRGNSNQPQHF.

The rearrangement uses TRBV7-6 and TRBJ2-3; 10 bases map to TRBD1. Germline trimming cut 5 bases from V and 5 bases from J; bases unmatched to any gene: 10. CDR1 and CDR2 (germline): SGHVS, FNYEAQ. The CDR3 has 16 residues. CDR3 residues: CASSKPGQGFIDTQYF. In DNA, the CDR3 is TGTGCCAGCAGCAAGCCGGGACAGGGGTTCATAGATACGCAGTATTTT.

The chain is built from TRBV12-3 or TRBV12-4 and TRBJ2-6; D is unresolved. The V gene lost 5 bases and the J gene lost 0 bases, with 8 bases spanning the gap. The CDR3 has 15 residues. The CDR3 protein is CASSTLLSGANVLTF. In DNA, the CDR3 is TGTGCCAGCAGTACACTCCTCTCTGGGGCCAACGTCCTGACTTTC.

A few counts support this clonotype. V is TRBV12-3 or TRBV12-4 and J is TRBJ2-5; 9 bases fit TRBD2. The CDR3 contains 15 residues. V was pared by 4 bases and J by 4 bases, with 7 bases of the junction left unmatched. This CDR3 is CASSSPGGGGETQYF. The CDR3 coding sequence is TGTGCCAGCAGTTCCCCCGGCGGGGGGGGAGAGACCCAGTACTTC.

The rearrangement links TRBV9 to TRBJ2-1; the match to TRBD2 covers 14 bases. The CDR3 loop spans 13 amino acids. Germline lookup yields CDR1 SGDLS and CDR2 YYNGEE. Unmatched junction bases numbered 6, after V lost 4 bases and J lost 15 bases. The CDR3 loop reads CASSMGLAGVGFF. The CDR3 region has the DNA TGTGCCAGCAGCATGGGACTAGCGGGAGTAGGGTTCTTC.

The rearrangement links TRBV18 to TRBJ1-2; D gene ambiguous. V was pared by 1 base and J by 6 bases, with 9 bases between. Germline loops: CDR1 KGHSH, CDR2 LQKENI. The CDR3 runs to 13 residues. The CDR3 sequence: CASSPRITDGYTF. In DNA, the CDR3 is TGTGCCAGCTCACCACGGATCACCGATGGCTACACCTTC.

This clonotype was observed a few times. The chain has TRBV18 and TRBJ2-5; possible D gene TRBD1, 6 bases. The CDR3 consists of 14 residues. Looked up from germline, CDR1 is KGHSH and CDR2 is LQKENI. Trimming pared 2 bases from V and 5 bases from J, leaving 12 bases between. The CDR3 coding sequence is TGTGCCAGCTCACCAACTCAGGGGACCGAGACCCAGTACTTC. Translation gives CASSPTQGTETQYF.

Concerning this clonotype itself: The junction departs from germline at one end; a sequencing error may be responsible. This chain joins TRBV28 and TRBJ1-1; D gene uncertain. Germline V gene lookup returns CDR1 MDHEN and CDR2 SYDVKM. The CDR3 runs 14 residues. The CDR3 DNA is TGCGCCAGCAGTTTCGTACAGAGGAACACTGAAGCTTTCTTT. It encodes CASSFVQRNTEAFF.

The chain recombines TRBV9 with TRBJ1-6; the D is unclear. This CDR3 has 17 residues. CDR1 and CDR2 (germline): SGDLS, YYNGEE. V lost 0 bases to trimming and J lost 0 bases, with 10 bases between them. This CDR3 is CASSVAGEPSYNSPLHF. In nucleotides, the CDR3 is TGTGCCAGCAGCGTAGCAGGAGAACCCTCCTATAATTCACCCCTCCACTTT.

The J gene is TRBJ1-1, the V gene TRBV6-2 or TRBV6-3; 7 bases fit TRBD1. The CDR3 runs to 15 residues. Germline loops: CDR1 MNHEY, CDR2 SVGEGT. V lost 6 bases to trimming and J lost 1 base; unmatched junction nucleotides: 8. For the CDR3, the DNA is TGTGCCAGCAGGGTGACAGGGAGCAGGAACACTGAAGCTTTCTTT. It encodes CASRVTGSRNTEAFF.

Notes on this clonotype: One junction end does not reproduce the germline sequence, and a read error may be involved. V usage is TRBV10-3 and J usage is TRBJ2-3; TRBD2 matches at 9 bases. Germline lookup yields CDR1 ENHRY and CDR2 SYGVKD. The CDR3 is 13 amino acids. The CDR3 nucleotides read TGTGCCATCAGAGCGGGAGGTGCAGATGCGCAGTATTTT. Encoded protein: CAIRAGGADAQYF.

The chain uses TRBV5-1 and TRBJ2-5; 8 bases are a match to TRBD1. V lost 0 bases and J lost 2; bases outside the gene matches: 6. This CDR3 contains 16 residues. Germline V gives CDR1 SGHRS, CDR2 YFSETQ. The CDR3 nucleotides are TGCGCCAGCAGCTTGGCTGGACAGGGATTACAAGAGACCCAGTACTTC. Translated: CASSLAGQGLQETQYF.

This rearrangement joins TRBV7-2 to TRBJ2-3; 11 positions match TRBD2. The V gene's germline CDR1 is SGHTA and CDR2 FQGNSA. The CDR3 loop spans 15 amino acids. V lost 5 bases, J lost 4 bases, and 5 bases stayed unmatched. For the CDR3, the DNA is TGTGCCAGCAGCCAACTAGCGGGGGCATCAGATACGCAGTATTTT. This codes for CASSQLAGASDTQYF. The full variable domain, completed using reference TRBV7-2 and TRBJ2-3, is GAGVSQSPSNKVTEKGKDVELRCDPISGHTALYWYRQSLGQGLEFLIYFQGNSAPDKSGLPSDRFSAERTGGSVSTLTIQRTQQEDSAVYLCASSQLAGASDTQYFGPGTRLTVL.

This rearrangement joins TRBV20-1 to TRBJ2-7; 11 bases agree with TRBD2. V dropped 1 base and J dropped 0; count of bases not matched to a gene: 8. CDR1 and CDR2 (germline): DFQATT, SNEGSKA (reference sequence). The CDR3 has 17 residues. The CDR3 region is CSARVRPTSGASYEQYF. The CDR3 nucleotides are TGCAGTGCTAGAGTTCGACCGACTAGCGGGGCCTCCTACGAGCAGTACTTC.

This clonotype was seen only once. V is TRBV3-1 and J is TRBJ1-2; D not resolved. The germline V and J ends were trimmed by 1 base and 7 bases, with 13 bases remaining between them. CDR1 is LGHDT and CDR2 is YNNKEL in the germline V gene (reference sequence). This CDR3 is built from 14 residues. As DNA, the CDR3 is TGTGCCAGCAGCCAAGGGTCTGGGAAGCCTGGCTACACCTTC. It codes for CASSQGSGKPGYTF.

The rearrangement joins TRBV28 to TRBJ2-5; a possible D gene is TRBD2 (5 bases). The CDR3 is made up of 16 amino acids. V lost 6 bases, J lost 2 bases, and 19 bases lay in between. The germline gives CDR1 MDHEN, CDR2 SYDVKM. The CDR3 region is CASSTARSGRQETQYF. The DNA of the CDR3 is TGTGCCAGCAGCACCGCGCGGAGCGGCCGGCAAGAGACCCAGTACTTC.

Turning to this clonotype: Germline is not matched at one junction end, which may reflect a read error. The J gene is TRBJ2-1, the V gene TRBV6-2 or TRBV6-3, with 10 bases that match TRBD2. CDR1 is MNHEY and CDR2 is SVGEGT in the germline V gene. The CDR3 contains 20 residues. CDR3 loop: CTSRKFKVLAGAELYNEQFF. CDR3 DNA sequence: TGTACCAGCAGAAAATTCAAGGTTCTAGCGGGAGCGGAGCTTTACAATGAGCAGTTCTTC.

This clonotype has only a few counts. The chain uses TRBV11-2 and TRBJ2-1; 9 bases fit TRBD1. The germline CDR1 and CDR2 sequences are SGHAT and FQNNGV. V was clipped by 0 bases and J by 7 bases; unmatched bases: 10. CDR3 length equals 17 residues. CDR3: CASSLDGVGQGYNEQFF. The CDR3 DNA is TGTGCCAGCAGCTTAGATGGTGTGGGACAGGGATATAATGAGCAGTTCTTC. Together with reference TRBV11-2 and TRBJ2-1, the CDR3 gives the full variable domain: EAGVAQSPRYKIIEKRQSVAFWCNPISGHATLYWYQQILGQGPKLLIQFQNNGVVDDSQLPKDRFSAERLKGVDSTLKIQPAKLEDSAVYLCASSLDGVGQGYNEQFFGPGTRLTVL.

This clonotype was counted only a few times. For the CDR3, the DNA is TGTGCCAGCAGCCAAGACCTATTAGTCGAGCAGTACTTC. It specifies CASSQDLLVEQYF. The chain uses TRBV3-1 and TRBJ2-4; D is uncertain. The J call may be mistaken, given a closer DNA end match to TRBJ2-7. CDR1 and CDR2 from the germline V gene are LGHDT and YNNKEL (reference sequence). The CDR3 is made up of 13 amino acids.

Only a few counts were recorded for this clonotype. The chain employs TRBV7-9 and TRBJ1-2, with 7 bases identical to TRBD1. In germline, CDR1 is SEHNR, CDR2 FQNEAQ (reference sequence). This CDR3 has 14 residues. V lost 3 bases, J lost 1 base, and 2 bases stayed unmatched. The CDR3 region has the DNA TGTGCCAGCAGCTTGGGACAGAATAACTATGGCTACACCTTC. Translating it yields CASSLGQNNYGYTF.

This clonotype was counted a few times. This chain links TRBV15 with TRBJ2-2; D gene uncertain. V was pared by 6 bases and J by 1 base, with 6 bases between. The CDR3 runs 13 residues. Germline V gene data show CDR1 as LNHNV and CDR2 as YYDKDF (reference sequence). The CDR3 DNA reads as TGTGCCACCAGATTAATGAACACCGGGGAGCTGTTTTTT. Its protein is CATRLMNTGELFF.

This clonotype has just a few counts. The rearrangement links TRBV6-5 to TRBJ2-7; D unclear. Germline assignment: CDR1 MNHEY and CDR2 SVGAGI. The CDR3 contains 12 residues. The V and J ends lost 10 bases and 2 bases respectively, with 12 bases between them. The CDR3, as DNA: TGTGCCACCGGGCTTTCGACCTACGAGCAGTACTTC. Encoded protein: CATGLSTYEQYF.

This clonotype came up a few times. V and J are TRBV20-1 and TRBJ2-1, with D unresolved. This CDR3 region has 13 residues. V was clipped by 1 base and J by 4 bases, with 8 bases between them. CDR1 is DFQATT, CDR2 SNEGSKA, per germline (reference sequence). The CDR3 loop is CSARVGRYNEQFF. CDR3 DNA: TGCAGTGCTAGAGTCGGCCGTTACAATGAGCAGTTCTTC.

Concerning this clonotype itself: The junction and the germline gene differ at one end; a read error may be behind it. The V and J genes are TRBV9 and TRBJ2-7; the match to TRBD2 covers 11 bases. Germline V gives CDR1 SGDLS, CDR2 YYNGEE. The CDR3 length is 15 residues. The DNA of the CDR3 is TGTGCCAACAGCCCTGGGACTAGCGGTAGCTACGAGCAGTACTTC. Protein sequence: CANSPGTSGSYEQYF.

The chain joins TRBV18 to TRBJ2-7; D not resolved. The CDR3 sequence is 16 residues long. Trimming took 0 bases from V and 1 from J, leaving 13 bases between them. Germline V gene lookup returns CDR1 KGHSH and CDR2 LQKENI. CDR3 loop: CASSPPVAEPSYEQYF. The CDR3 DNA reads TGTGCCAGCTCACCACCGGTAGCTGAACCTTCCTACGAGCAGTACTTC.

The gene calls are TRBV20-1 and TRBJ2-3; D unclear. The CDR3 covers 15 residues. Per germline, CDR1 DFQATT and CDR2 SNEGSKA (reference sequence). Trimming took 3 bases from V and 0 from J, leaving 13 bases between them. In nucleotides, the CDR3 is TGCAGTGCTAGCACCGTTCTACTTAGCACAGATACGCAGTATTTT. Translation: CSASTVLLSTDTQYF.